The 15 T cell receptor beta chains below come from one sample, sequenced in a study of T cell changes during pregnancy in multiple sclerosis. Libraries were prepared by immunoSEQ multiplex PCR; TCRdb keeps only in-frame clonotypes and omits some of them. The sample carries 60,000 to 75,000 clones, 90% to 95% recorded once. The input for sequencing was peripheral blood, taken before pregnancy. These receptor sequences come from a female donor with multiple sclerosis, enrolled in a pregnancy study.

The chain's CDR3 is CASSPGQEAYEQYF. The CDR3 DNA is TGTGCCAGCTCACCGGGACAGGAGGCCTACGAGCAGTACTTC. The chain links TRBV18 to TRBJ2-7; 8 bases map to TRBD1. J lost 2 bases, V lost 3 bases, and 3 bases had no gene match. Germline CDR1 reads KGHSH; CDR2 reads LQKENI. The CDR3 runs to 14 residues.

The chain is built from TRBV11-1 and TRBJ1-1; D remains ambiguous. Germline V gene lookup returns CDR1 SGHAT and CDR2 FQDESV (reference sequence). Deletions cut 6 bases from V and 0 bases from J, with 14 bases between. The CDR3 covers 15 residues. Here the CDR3 reads CASRSGSSMNTEAFF. CDR3 nucleotide sequence: TGTGCCAGCAGGTCAGGCTCTTCCATGAACACTGAAGCTTTCTTT.

The chain carries TRBV4-3 and TRBJ2-5, with a weak D call TRBD2 (6 bases). Trimming took 4 bases from V and 5 from J, leaving 14 bases between them. The length of the CDR3 is 14 residues. CDR1 is LGHNA, CDR2 YSLEER, per germline. CDR3 protein: CASSRRGLPETQYF. DNA for the CDR3: TGCGCCAGCAGCCGTCGGGGACTGCCGGAGACCCAGTACTTC.

The count of this clone is one. CDR3 loop: CASSVDAGVSTDTQYF. The CDR3 DNA reads TGTGCCAGCAGCGTAGATGCGGGGGTGAGCACAGATACGCAGTATTTT. The chain has TRBV9 and TRBJ2-3; 7 bases map to TRBD2. The CDR3 is 16 amino acids. Germline V gene lookup returns CDR1 SGDLS and CDR2 YYNGEE. V shed 0 bases, J shed 0 bases, and the junction held 4 bases outside the gene matches.

The V gene is TRBV5-4, the J gene TRBJ2-2; D gene unclear. This CDR3 comprises 16 residues. Trimming took 4 bases from V and 2 from J, leaving 15 bases between them. The V gene's germline CDR1 is SGHNT and CDR2 YYREEE (reference sequence). CDR3 loop: CASSPRRGPNTGELFF. The CDR3 DNA follows: TGTGCCAGCAGCCCCCGGCGAGGCCCAAACACCGGGGAGCTGTTTTTT.

There are a few counts of this clone. V usage is TRBV9 and J usage is TRBJ1-1; perhaps TRBD1 as D (6 bases). Germline assignment: CDR1 SGDLS and CDR2 YYNGEE. Between the trimmed V and J ends, which lost 0 bases and 5 bases, there was a span of 14 bases. This CDR3 is built from 15 residues. The DNA of the CDR3 is TGTGCCAGCAGCGTAGAGGCGACAGGATCTACTGAAGCTTTCTTT. It translates to CASSVEATGSTEAFF.

V and J are TRBV18 and TRBJ2-3; no firm D call. Germline CDR1 is KGHSH and CDR2 is LQKENI. V lost 6 bases and J 2 bases, leaving 15 bases between the germline ends. This CDR3 contains 15 residues. The CDR3 coding sequence is TGTGCCAGCTCCCTACGACAAGGCGTCACAGATACGCAGTATTTT. Translating it yields CASSLRQGVTDTQYF.

This chain joins TRBV18 and TRBJ2-4; D uncertain. The V end lost 0 bases, the J end lost 0 bases, and 9 bases lay between the germline ends. Germline CDR1 and CDR2: KGHSH and LQKENI. This CDR3 region has 16 residues. The CDR3 DNA sequence: TGTGCCAGCTCACCACCGGGCAGCATAGCCAAAAACATTCAGTACTTC. This gives the protein CASSPPGSIAKNIQYF.

This chain uses TRBV6-1 with TRBJ1-2; the match to TRBD1 covers 9 bases. Germline CDR1 MNHNS, CDR2 SASEGT. CDR3 length: 17 residues. V shed 2 bases and J 6 bases; nucleotides not matched to a gene: 13. The CDR3 DNA follows: TGTGCCAGCAGTGAAAACGGCCCGGGACAGGGAATAAATGGCTACACCTTC. Translated: CASSENGPGQGINGYTF.

The chain employs TRBV7-3 and TRBJ2-5; D ambiguous. This CDR3 is built from 13 residues. The V end was cut by 2 bases, the J end by 5 bases, with 9 bases between. The V gene's germline CDR1 is SGHTA and CDR2 FQGTGA. The CDR3 here is CASSLGLWETQYF. The CDR3 region has the DNA TGTGCCAGCAGCTTAGGGCTGTGGGAGACCCAGTACTTC.

The chain recombines TRBV30 with TRBJ2-3; 8 bases map to TRBD2. The length of the CDR3 is 14 residues. V shed 5 bases and J 0 bases; nucleotides not matched to a gene: 4. CDR1 and CDR2 (germline): GTSNPN, SVGIG (reference sequence). CDR3: CAWVAGPSTDTQYF. DNA of the CDR3: TGTGCCTGGGTAGCGGGGCCTAGCACAGATACGCAGTATTTT.

The genes are TRBV30 and TRBJ1-3; unclear D gene. V was pared by 1 base and J by 4 bases, with 11 bases between. Germline loops: CDR1 GTSNPN, CDR2 SVGIG (reference sequence). The CDR3 contains 14 residues. The CDR3 DNA sequence: TGTGCCTGGAGTGCGACAAGACGCGGAAACACCATATATTTT. As protein: CAWSATRRGNTIYF.

This chain joins TRBV7-8 and TRBJ1-4, with a possible D match to TRBD1 (6 bases). In germline, CDR1 is SGHVS, CDR2 FQNEAQ. This CDR3 spans 14 amino acids. With 0 bases removed from V and 12 bases from J, the gap between germline ends came to 14 bases. In DNA form, the CDR3 reads TGTGCCAGCAGCTTAGCGCGGGCAGGGGACGAACTGTTTTTT. Its translation: CASSLARAGDELFF.

CDR3 amino acids: CASSHPPLSVEETQYF. The CDR3, as DNA: TGCGCCAGCAGCCATCCACCCCTTAGTGTGGAAGAGACCCAGTACTTC. The chain links TRBV4-1 to TRBJ2-5; the D is unclear. Deletions cut 3 bases from V and 3 bases from J, with 17 bases between. This CDR3 comprises 16 residues. The V gene's germline CDR1 is MGHRA and CDR2 YSYEKL.

The chain combines TRBV19 with TRBJ1-1; 10 nucleotides match TRBD1. J lost 0 bases, V lost 4 bases, and 8 bases had no gene match. The CDR3 totals 17 residues. Germline V gene data show CDR1 as LNHDA and CDR2 as SQIVND (reference sequence). CDR3 protein: CASSRGTGVRMNTEAFF. The CDR3 DNA is TGTGCCAGTAGTAGGGGGACAGGGGTGAGGATGAACACTGAAGCTTTCTTT.